Listed below are T cell receptor beta chains from one sample, sequenced in a study of tumor-infiltrating lymphocytes in primary liver carcinoma. A single record per CDR3 protein comes from TCRdb applying MiXCR to the multiplex PCR reads. The sample has approximately 80,000 distinct CDR3 sequences, 69% seen once. The sample was tumor-adjacent normal liver tissue. These receptors all come from a man aged 40-50 years with primary liver carcinoma and hepatitis B virus infection. Each CDR3 is given with its conserved first and last residue. The D gene is left open where the match is weak. Clone size is shown for a subset of rows, as once, few, many or a class of expanded clone.

j_gene,d_gene,v_gene,abundance,CDR3aa,CDR3nt
TRBJ2-3,TRBD2,TRBV5-1,many,CASSSGLADPTDTQYF,TGCGCCAGCAGCTCGGGACTAGCGGACCCTACAGATACGCAGTATTTT
TRBJ2-7,TRBD2,TRBV30,many,CAWSPGLAGYEQYF,TGTGCCTGGAGTCCGGGACTAGCGGGATACGAGCAGTACTTC
TRBJ1-3,NA,TRBV12-3/TRBV12-4,NA,CASSFGAETGNTIYF,TGTGCCAGCAGTTTTGGGGCAGAAACAGGAAACACCATATATTTT
TRBJ2-1,TRBD2,TRBV10-3,NA,CDIRASGRINEQFF,TGTGACATCAGGGCTAGCGGGAGGATAAACGAGCAGTTCTTC
TRBJ1-1,NA,TRBV6-5,NA,CASNYGGTRTEAFF,TGTGCGAGCAATTACGGCGGGACCCGCACTGAAGCTTTCTTT
TRBJ1-2,TRBD1,TRBV7-9,NA,CASRPLRDRFYGYTF,TGTGCCAGCAGGCCGCTCCGGGACAGATTCTATGGCTACACCTTC
TRBJ2-3,TRBD2,TRBV28,once,CASNFLAGYTDTQYF,TGTGCCAGCAATTTCCTAGCGGGTTACACAGATACGCAGTATTTT
TRBJ1-6,NA,TRBV6-5,NA,CTISPKPNSPLHF,TGTACCATCAGCCCTAAGCCGAATTCACCCCTCCACTTT
TRBJ2-5,NA,TRBV5-6,NA,CASSSPIHQETQYF,TGTGCCAGCAGTTCGCCTATACACCAAGAGACCCAGTACTTC
TRBJ1-5,NA,TRBV6-1,NA,CASGEGESNQSQHF,TGTGCCAGCGGTGAGGGGGAGTCGAATCAGTCCCAGCATTTT
TRBJ2-4,NA,TRBV11-2,NA,CASSPNGASTVAKINQYF,TGTGCCAGCAGCCCAAATGGGGCCTCCACGGTGGCCAAAATTAATCAGTACTTC
TRBJ2-3,NA,TRBV10-2,NA,CASSFGVDMQYF,TGTGCCAGCAGTTTTGGGGTAGATATGCAGTATTTT
TRBJ2-5,TRBD1,TRBV5-1,many,CASSLRTGGLQETQYF,TGCGCCAGCAGCTTACGGACAGGGGGTCTCCAAGAGACCCAGTACTTC
TRBJ2-2,TRBD1,TRBV29-1,NA,CSLRTGSGELSF,TGCAGCCTACGGACAGGGTCCGGGGAGCTCTCTTTT
TRBJ2-1,NA,TRBV6-5,NA,CDSSSRTPVGYNEQFF,TGTGACAGCAGCTCACGGACCCCCGTGGGGTACAATGAGCAGTTCTTC
TRBJ2-1,TRBD2,TRBV29-1,NA,CSVGLAGGFYKEQFF,TGCAGCGTTGGACTAGCGGGAGGGTTCTACAAAGAGCAATTCTTC
TRBJ1-2,NA,TRBV29-1,NA,CSIWEPGQDYGYTF,TGCAGCATTTGGGAGCCGGGCCAGGACTATGGCTACACCTTC
TRBJ2-3,TRBD2,TRBV6-2/TRBV6-3,NA,CAGSYASGSIDTQYF,TGTGCCGGCAGTTACGCTAGCGGGAGTATAGATACGCAGTATTTT
TRBJ2-7,NA,TRBV5-1,NA,CTSSLDGGGAGQSYEQYF,TGCACCAGCAGCTTGGATGGCGGTGGCGCGGGACAGTCCTACGAGCAGTACTTC
TRBJ2-7,NA,TRBV12-3/TRBV12-4,few,CASSLELAGYEQYF,TGTGCCAGCAGTTTAGAGCTAGCCGGCTATGAGCAGTACTTC
TRBJ2-7,TRBD2,TRBV4-3,many,CASSQAIAGATYEQYF,TGCGCCAGCAGCCAAGCCATAGCGGGAGCGACCTACGAGCAGTACTTC
TRBJ2-5,NA,TRBV11-2,NA,CACSLARTGPPQETQYF,TGTGCCTGCAGCTTAGCGAGGACGGGACCACCTCAAGAGACCCAGTACTTC
TRBJ2-3,NA,TRBV24-1,few,CATSDPAPVGTDTQYF,TGTGCCACCAGTGACCCGGCCCCGGTGGGCACAGATACGCAGTATTTT
TRBJ2-1,TRBD1,TRBV24-1,NA,CATSDLHRDRGDNEQFF,TGTGCCACCAGTGATTTGCACCGAGACAGGGGGGACAATGAGCAGTTCTTC
TRBJ1-2,TRBD1,TRBV18,NA,CASSPDREYGYTF,TGTGCCAGCTCACCGGACAGGGAGTATGGCTACACCTTC
TRBJ2-3,NA,TRBV20-1,NA,CSEKGPGTDTQYF,TGCAGTGAAAAAGGACCGGGCACAGATACGCAGTATTTT
TRBJ2-1,NA,TRBV29-1,NA,CSVDRQAGGQSF,TGCAGCGTTGATCGGCAGGCAGGTGGGCAGTCCTTC
TRBJ2-7,NA,TRBV5-6,many,CASSRTWIGSYEQYF,TGTGCCAGCAGTCGGACATGGATCGGGTCCTACGAGCAGTACTTC